The next 21 T cell receptor beta chains were all read from a single sample in a study of PD-1 blockade in classical Hodgkin lymphoma. The repertoire was sequenced with immunoSEQ multiplex PCR; TCRdb's copy has only in-frame clones and lacks some. Here the sample spans tens of thousands of clones, around four fifths being singletons. Each patient relapsed following autologous stem cell transplantation, and prior brentuximab vedotin exposure differed. Sequenced material: peripheral blood mononuclear cells (PBMCs), taken before the second cycle of nivolumab. The receptors stem from a human donor with classical Hodgkin lymphoma.

The V call is TRBV6-1, the J call TRBJ1-5; 10 bases map to TRBD1. The CDR3 sequence is 15 residues long. Trimming removed 4 bases from V and 3 bases from J; junction bases left unmatched: 3. From germline, CDR1 is MNHNS and CDR2 SASEGT. The CDR3 spells CASSGGTGVNQPQHF. The CDR3 nucleotides read TGTGCCAGCAGTGGGGGGACAGGGGTCAATCAGCCCCAGCATTTT.

V gene TRBV6-5 combines with J gene TRBJ2-3; D possibly corresponds to TRBD1 (5 bases). CDR1 is MNHEY, CDR2 SVGAGI, per germline. Trimming pared 2 bases from V and 5 bases from J, leaving 5 bases between. The CDR3 is 12 residues long. CDR3 coding DNA: TGTGCCAGCAGTTACAGGGGAGATACGCAGTATTTT. Translating gives CASSYRGDTQYF.

This chain uses TRBV6-4 with TRBJ2-1, with TRBD2 identical over 9 bases. V shed 3 bases and J 8 bases; nucleotides not matched to a gene: 11. The germline V gene encodes CDR1 MRHNA and CDR2 SNTAGT. This CDR3 has 16 residues. The CDR3 bases are TGTGCCAGCAGTGAATCCGGCGGGGGGGCTGCCGATGAGCAGTTCTTC. Translated: CASSESGGGAADEQFF.

This rearrangement joins TRBV7-8 to TRBJ2-1, with no clear D. V dropped 5 bases and J dropped 1 base, with 12 bases sitting between them. CDR3 length: 15 amino acids. Germline values: CDR1 SGHVS, CDR2 FQNEAQ. CDR3 loop: CASSDGRSSYNEQFF. In DNA form, the CDR3 reads TGTGCCAGCAGCGACGGACGGAGTTCCTACAATGAGCAGTTCTTC.

The rearrangement uses TRBV11-2 and TRBJ2-7, with D possibly being TRBD2 (5 bases). The V gene lost 2 bases and the J gene lost 2 bases, with 22 bases spanning the gap. This CDR3 is built from 18 residues. Germline assignment: CDR1 SGHAT and CDR2 FQNNGV. CDR3 DNA sequence: TGTGCCAGCAGCTTAACCGAAAGTAGTGGGAGCTTAACCTACGAGCAGTACTTC. Translation gives CASSLTESSGSLTYEQYF. The whole variable domain, filled in from reference TRBV11-2 and TRBJ2-7, reads EAGVAQSPRYKIIEKRQSVAFWCNPISGHATLYWYQQILGQGPKLLIQFQNNGVVDDSQLPKDRFSAERLKGVDSTLKIQPAKLEDSAVYLCASSLTESSGSLTYEQYFGPGTRLTVT.

The chain couples TRBV2 to TRBJ2-2, with D hard to call. From germline, CDR1 is SNHLY and CDR2 FYNNEI. Trimming pared 6 bases from V and 3 bases from J, leaving 5 bases between. The CDR3 totals 12 residues. CDR3 loop: CASREYTGELFF. CDR3 DNA: TGTGCCAGCAGGGAGTACACCGGGGAGCTGTTTTTT.

This chain links TRBV30 with TRBJ1-5; D possibly corresponds to TRBD1 (6 bases). Germline V CDR1 and CDR2: GTSNPN, SVGIG (reference sequence). This CDR3 has 13 amino acids. V lost 4 bases, J lost 4 bases, and 11 bases lay in between. CDR3 loop: CAWTTGINQPQHF. The DNA of the CDR3 is TGTGCCTGGACCACAGGGATTAATCAGCCCCAGCATTTT.

The V gene is TRBV5-1, the J gene TRBJ2-5; D is perhaps TRBD2 (6 bases). Germline-derived CDR1 and CDR2 are SGHRS and YFSETQ. Trimming stripped 7 bases from V and 1 base from J, with 14 bases between. The CDR3 is made up of 14 amino acids. This CDR3 reads CASRIGGIQETQYF. The CDR3 DNA reads TGCGCCAGCCGAATCGGGGGTATCCAAGAGACCCAGTACTTC.

The chain carries TRBV4-2 and TRBJ2-3; 14 bases match TRBD2. Looked up from germline, CDR1 is LGHNA and CDR2 is YNFKEQ. This CDR3 has 17 residues. Germline trimming cut 3 bases from V and 5 bases from J; bases unmatched to any gene: 7. The CDR3 DNA reads as TGTGCCAGCAGCCATTCCGGACTAGCGGGGGGTGGAGATACGCAGTATTTT. Residues: CASSHSGLAGGGDTQYF.

Points on this clone: The sample carries other DNA sequences with the same CDR3. V is TRBV6-1 and J is TRBJ1-6; 9 nucleotides match TRBD1. Trimming removed 5 bases from V and 10 bases from J; junction bases left unmatched: 6. Germline V gene data show CDR1 as MNHNS and CDR2 as SASEGT. The CDR3 covers 14 residues. This chain's CDR3 is CASSSDRGLSPLHF. The CDR3 nucleotides read TGTGCCAGCAGTTCGGACAGGGGTCTATCACCCCTCCACTTT.

This chain links TRBV4-3 with TRBJ2-2; D is possibly TRBD1 or TRBD2 (6 bases each). The germline V gene encodes CDR1 LGHNA and CDR2 YSLEER. CDR3 size: 15 residues. V gave up 0 bases and J gave up 7 bases, with 12 bases separating them. As DNA, the CDR3 is TGCGCCAGCAGCCAAGATGATAGGGGGGTCGGGGAGCTGTTTTTT. Protein: CASSQDDRGVGELFF.

The rearrangement links TRBV7-9 to TRBJ2-1; 14 bases map to TRBD2. Germline values: CDR1 SEHNR, CDR2 FQNEAQ (reference sequence). The junction had 16 bases not matched to a gene; V was cut back by 6 bases and J by 6 bases. CDR3 length: 19 amino acids. The CDR3 sequence is CASSYYTGLAGGRLNEQFF. The CDR3 region has the DNA TGTGCCAGCAGTTATTACACCGGACTAGCGGGAGGAAGGCTCAATGAGCAGTTCTTC. Full variable domain (outside the CDR3, taken from reference TRBV7-9 and TRBJ2-1): DTGVSQNPRHKITKRGQNVTFRCDPISEHNRLYWYRQTLGQGPEFLTYFQNEAQLEKSRLLSDRFSAERPKGSFSTLEIQRTEQGDSAMYLCASSYYTGLAGGRLNEQFFGPGTRLTVL.

The J gene is TRBJ1-4, the V gene TRBV28, with 7 bases aligning to TRBD1. The CDR3 has 15 amino acids. In germline, CDR1 is MDHEN, CDR2 SYDVKM. V dropped 4 bases and J dropped 0; count of bases not matched to a gene: 2. The CDR3: CASSSQGATNEKLFF. The CDR3 DNA reads TGTGCCAGCAGTTCTCAGGGGGCAACTAATGAAAAACTGTTTTTT.

This chain connects TRBV4-3 to TRBJ2-6; D call uncertain. V lost 0 bases, J lost 1 base, and 7 bases lay in between. The CDR3 extends over 16 amino acids. The germline gives CDR1 LGHNA, CDR2 YSLEER. The CDR3 region has the DNA TGCGCCAGCAGCCAAGATCCGAATTCTGGGGCCAACGTCCTGACTTTC. Protein sequence: CASSQDPNSGANVLTF.

This clone was seen more than once but under ten times. This chain connects TRBV30 to TRBJ1-6; D may be TRBD1 (5 bases). The CDR3 sequence is 13 residues long. Between the trimmed V and J ends, which lost 3 bases and 6 bases, there was a span of 9 bases. CDR1 GTSNPN and CDR2 SVGIG come from the germline V gene (reference sequence). This CDR3 is CAWSTTVNSPLHF. CDR3 in DNA: TGTGCCTGGAGCACGACAGTTAATTCACCCCTCCACTTT. Looking up the rest from reference TRBV30 and TRBJ1-6 gives the full variable domain: SQTIHQWPATLVQPVGSPLSLECTVEGTSNPNLYWYRQAAGRGLQLLFYSVGIGQISSEVPQNLSASRPQDRQFILSSKKLLLSDSGFYLCAWSTTVNSPLHFGNGTRLTVT.

The chain uses TRBV2 and TRBJ2-3; weak D call: TRBD1 (6 bases). CDR1 is SNHLY, CDR2 FYNNEI, per germline. This CDR3 is 14 amino acids long. Trimming took 1 base from V and 6 from J, leaving 11 bases between them. The CDR3 DNA follows: TGTGCCAGCAGTGAAGGCAGGACAGCGGATACGCAGTATTTT. Translated: CASSEGRTADTQYF.

This clone was seen more than once but under ten times. The chain recombines TRBV7-2 with TRBJ2-5; a possible D gene is TRBD2 (7 bases). The CDR3 consists of 14 residues. Germline V gene sequence: CDR1 SGHTA, CDR2 FQGNSA. The ends were cut back, 7 bases at V and 5 bases at J, with 17 bases in the middle. The CDR3 region is CASTFGGARETQYF. The CDR3 nucleotides read TGTGCCAGCACCTTTGGGGGGGCCCGGGAGACCCAGTACTTC.

The sample holds a few counts of this clone. The V gene is TRBV6-5, the J gene TRBJ2-3; D might be TRBD1 or TRBD2, each matching 5 bases. This CDR3 contains 14 residues. V was pared by 2 bases and J by 8 bases, with 14 bases between. Germline V gene data show CDR1 as MNHEY and CDR2 as SVGAGI. The CDR3 sequence: CASSYQLGVGTQYF. CDR3 in DNA: TGTGCCAGCAGTTACCAACTGGGGGTGGGTACGCAGTATTTT.

This chain joins TRBV19 and TRBJ2-3; D call uncertain. This CDR3 is 11 amino acids long. Germline V gene sequence: CDR1 LNHDA, CDR2 SQIVND (reference sequence). Between the trimmed V and J ends, which lost 4 bases and 8 bases, there was a span of 7 bases. The DNA for the CDR3 is TGTGCCAGTAGTAACGGATTTACGCAGTATTTT. The encoded protein is CASSNGFTQYF.

The chain uses TRBV7-2 and TRBJ1-6; perhaps TRBD1 as D (5 bases). Germline assignment: CDR1 SGHTA and CDR2 FQGNSA. V was clipped by 0 bases and J by 5 bases, with 14 bases between them. The CDR3 length is 17 residues. The CDR3 nucleotides read TGTGCCAGCAGCTTAGCCGGTCAGGGTCATAATAATTCACCCCTCCACTTT. It is translated as CASSLAGQGHNNSPLHF.

The V and J genes are TRBV7-9 and TRBJ1-3; D call uncertain. This CDR3 contains 16 residues. The germline gives CDR1 SEHNR, CDR2 FQNEAQ (reference sequence). V lost 6 bases and J lost 3, with 18 bases in between. The CDR3 DNA sequence: TGTGCCAGCAGTTTTGGACTCTCTAGCGGTGGAAACACCATATATTTT. Amino acids: CASSFGLSSGGNTIYF.